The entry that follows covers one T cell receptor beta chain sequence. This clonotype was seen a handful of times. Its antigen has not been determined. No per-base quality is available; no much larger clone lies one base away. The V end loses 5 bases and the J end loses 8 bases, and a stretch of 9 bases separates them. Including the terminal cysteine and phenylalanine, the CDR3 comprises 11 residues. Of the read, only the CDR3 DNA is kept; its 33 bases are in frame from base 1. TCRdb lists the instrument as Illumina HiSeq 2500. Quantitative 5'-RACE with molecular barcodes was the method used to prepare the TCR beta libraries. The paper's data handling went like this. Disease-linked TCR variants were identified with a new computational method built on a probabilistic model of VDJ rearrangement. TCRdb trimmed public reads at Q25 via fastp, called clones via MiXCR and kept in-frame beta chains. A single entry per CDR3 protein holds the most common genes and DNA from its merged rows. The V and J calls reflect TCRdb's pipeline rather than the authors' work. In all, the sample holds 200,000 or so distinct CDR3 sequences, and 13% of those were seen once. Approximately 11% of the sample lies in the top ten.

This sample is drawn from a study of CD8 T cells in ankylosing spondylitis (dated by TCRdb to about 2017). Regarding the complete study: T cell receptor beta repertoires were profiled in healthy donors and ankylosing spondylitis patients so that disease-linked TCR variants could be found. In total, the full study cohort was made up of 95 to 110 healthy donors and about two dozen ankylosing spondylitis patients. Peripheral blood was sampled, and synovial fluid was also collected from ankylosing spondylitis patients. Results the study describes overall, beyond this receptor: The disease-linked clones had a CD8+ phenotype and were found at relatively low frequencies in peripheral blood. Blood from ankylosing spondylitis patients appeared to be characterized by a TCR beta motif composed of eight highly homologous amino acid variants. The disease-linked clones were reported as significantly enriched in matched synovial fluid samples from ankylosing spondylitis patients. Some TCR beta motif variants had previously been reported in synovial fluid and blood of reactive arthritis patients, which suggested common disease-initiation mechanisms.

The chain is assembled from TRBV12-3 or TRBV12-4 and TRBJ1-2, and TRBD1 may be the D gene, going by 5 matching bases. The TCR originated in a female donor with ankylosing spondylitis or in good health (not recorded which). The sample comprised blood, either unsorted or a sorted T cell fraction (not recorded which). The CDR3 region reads CASSGRGGYTF. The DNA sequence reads TGTGCCAGCAGTGGGAGGGGAGGCTACACCTTC.